The text below deals with one T cell receptor beta chain. Those enrolled in Seattle joined during active infection and were followed longitudinally afterward. The CDR3 covers 15 residues. V was pared by 4 bases and J by 0 bases, with 3 bases of the junction left unmatched. CDR1 is SQVTM and CDR2 is ANQGSEA in the germline V gene. Original processing methods: By means of reference gene primer amplification, nucleated cell counts were estimated. Libraries were prepared by immunoSEQ multiplex PCR; TCRdb keeps only in-frame clonotypes and omits some of them. V, J and clone size derive from that table, while D and trimming were established from the DNA sequence. The sample has over 400,000 clones, approximately 91% seen once. This record belongs to a study of blood T cell repertoires in COVID-19. Study-wide context: Whether acute or convalescent, the COVID-19 samples came from the United States, Italy and Spain. T cells, B-cell-depleted T cells, or PBMCs supplied cDNA or gDNA.

The sequence derives from a woman in her fifties or sixties with COVID-19, enrolled during active disease. Sequences were obtained from peripheral blood. The chain combines TRBV29-1 with TRBJ2-6; TRBD1 agrees at 7 bases. This CDR3 is CSVADRASGANVLTF. As DNA, the CDR3 is TGCAGCGTTGCTGACAGGGCCTCTGGGGCCAACGTCCTGACTTTC. Looking up the rest from reference TRBV29-1 and TRBJ2-6 gives the full variable domain: SAVISQKPSRDICQRGTSLTIQCQVDSQVTMMFWYRQQPGQSLTLIATANQGSEATYESGFVIDKFPISRPNLTFSTLTVSNMSPEDSSIYLCSVADRASGANVLTFGAGSRLTVL.